A selection of T cell receptor beta chains follows, all from one sample in a study of CD8+ T cells in alopecia areata. Libraries were prepared by immunoSEQ multiplex PCR; TCRdb keeps only in-frame clonotypes and omits some of them. The table lists around 50,000 clones, 96% of them singletons. This sample comprised CD8+ T cells sorted from blood, obtained at week 0. These receptors were collected from a human donor with alopecia areata. CDR3s include the opening cysteine and the closing phenylalanine or tryptophan.

>13|TRBV27
CASSFPVTGELFF
>13|TRBV11-2
CASSYDGNYGYTF
>14|TRBV19
CASSIHAGDTEAFF
>13|TRBV29-1
CSVELGNPYEQYF
>15|TRBV4-1
CASSQGDGGQETQYF
>13|TRBV7-9
CASGKDDSYEQYF
>14|TRBV13
CASSYSAGEDTQYF
>13|TRBV14
CASSFNTGYEQYF
>16|TRBV11-2
CASSPSTGLLQETQYF
>16|TRBV10-3
CAISDPGASSYNEQFF
>15|TRBV27
CASSPQGGYYNEQFF
>14|TRBV15
CATSRGEGVTEAFF
>16|TRBV7-9
CASSFWDGASNYGYTF
>16|TRBV18
CASSPDRPYSNQPQHF
>10|TRBV11-2
CASGHYEQYF
>14|TRBV7-8
CASSPDRGRQPQHF
>14|TRBV6-1
CASSIWTGDTEAFF
>15|TRBV5-6
CASSWGQHSTDTQYF
>12|TRBV11-2
CASSYGTGEAFF
>16|TRBV6-1
CASSKDGGLPYNEQFF
>17|TRBV5-6
CASSDSPGTLFTWELFF
>15|TRBV27
CASSQTVWEGAGYTF
>17|TRBV4-3
CASSQDMTGGRQETQYF
>18|TRBV4-3
CASSQESETGGLFYGYTF
>14|TRBV27
CATLRAANTGELFF
>15|TRBV11-2
CASSLDRGNADTQYF
>15|TRBV5-4
CASSEAGGPAGELFF
>14|TRBV27
CASSPYGETDTQYF
>14|TRBV5-4
CASSLDNRPDTQYF
>13|TRBV27
CASSLGGGYEQYF
>15|TRBV6-6
CASSNTGGLGEKLFF
>17|TRBV21-1
CASSGQDRATDTGELFF
>15|TRBV7-2
CASSPSASHNQPQHF
>15|TRBV30
CAWSISTGSTDTQYF
>15|TRBV5-6
CASSGQGVGYNEQFF
>19|TRBV4-1
CASSPREGQGARGANVLTF
>14|TRBV4-2
CASSQELVRETQYF
>16|TRBV5-6
CASSLAERGFTDTQYF
>15|TRBV4-2
CASSQATALNQPQHF
>14|TRBV25-1
CASSAVSNQETQYF
>16|TRBV29-1
CSVQGLDSHPPDTQYF
>15|TRBV10-3
CASSRGTGDLETQYF
>17|TRBV7-2
CASSRTSGGAARETQYF
>14|TRBV9
CASSVGGAGTEAFF
>15|TRBV7-2
CASSFLDRGRDEQFF
>14|TRBV21-1
CASSKNSRGETQYF
>15|TRBV6-5
CASSYSGTGNNEQFF
>18|TRBV5-1
CASSLEASGTDLQETQYF
>11|TRBV7-9
CASLPPEGQFF
>12|TRBV29-1
CSVDRGATEAFF
>15|TRBV19
CASSLGREGFQPQHF
>13|TRBV15
CATSRVQANEQFF
>14|TRBV4-3
CASSQDPGTGEAFF
>13|TRBV4-3
CASSQDGGYGYTF
>16|TRBV27
CASSSPGTGGITEAFF
>16|TRBV10-3
CAISESVWTATDTQYF
>14|TRBV6-4
CASSPTGDTGELFF
>15|TRBV9
CASSGRDRGPDTQYF
>13|TRBV5-5
CASSLGWRNEQFF
>17|TRBV9
CASSVIAFGQFYNEQFF